These T cell receptor beta chains were read from a single sample in a study of tumor-infiltrating lymphocytes in localized non-small cell lung cancer. TCRdb keeps only in-frame clones here, not all; method: immunoSEQ multiplex PCR. This sample has some 15,000 clones, with approximately 70% found just once. The specimen sequenced was lung tumor tissue. The receptors stem from a human donor with non-small cell lung cancer. The CDR3 runs from the conserved cysteine through the conserved F or W. A D gene is named only where the DNA matches it firmly. The size of a clone is reported for some rows only, either as once, few or many, or as a class for expanded clones.

CDR3nt: TGTGCCACCAGCAGAGTTTTTGGGCAGCCCCAGCATTTT; CDR3aa: CATSRVFGQPQHF; j_gene: TRBJ1-5; abundance: NA; v_gene: TRBV15; d_gene: NA
CDR3nt: TGTGCCAGCAGCTTAACGTGGCGGGAGGGAAGCACAGATACGCAGTATTTT; CDR3aa: CASSLTWREGSTDTQYF; j_gene: TRBJ2-3; abundance: NA; v_gene: TRBV7-3; d_gene: TRBD2
CDR3nt: TGTGCCAGCGGGACAGTGAACACCGGGGAGCTGTTTTTT; CDR3aa: CASGTVNTGELFF; j_gene: TRBJ2-2; abundance: NA; v_gene: TRBV28; d_gene: TRBD1
CDR3nt: TGTGCCAGCAGCTCGGGACAGGGGGTTTACAATGAGCAGTTCTTC; CDR3aa: CASSSGQGVYNEQFF; j_gene: TRBJ2-1; abundance: NA; v_gene: TRBV7-6; d_gene: TRBD1
CDR3nt: TGTGCCAGCAGCCTGGGACTCCTACTCTCCTACAATGAGCAGTTCTTC; CDR3aa: CASSLGLLLSYNEQFF; j_gene: TRBJ2-1; abundance: NA; v_gene: TRBV5-8; d_gene: NA
CDR3nt: TGCGCCAGCAGCTTGGGGTCAAGTCGGGAGCAGTACTTC; CDR3aa: CASSLGSSREQYF; j_gene: TRBJ2-7; abundance: NA; v_gene: TRBV5-1; d_gene: NA
CDR3nt: TGTGCCAGCTCTAGTGGCCCAGCCACTGAAGCTTTCTTT; CDR3aa: CASSSGPATEAFF; j_gene: TRBJ1-1; abundance: NA; v_gene: TRBV6-4; d_gene: NA
CDR3nt: TGTGCCAGCAGCCAAGATGTCATACGGGGGTGGAGCTCCTACAATGAGCAGTTCTTC; CDR3aa: CASSQDVIRGWSSYNEQFF; j_gene: TRBJ2-1; abundance: NA; v_gene: TRBV14; d_gene: NA
CDR3nt: TGTGCCAGCAGTTCCGGAGTCCCTTACTATGGCTACACCTTC; CDR3aa: CASSSGVPYYGYTF; j_gene: TRBJ1-2; abundance: NA; v_gene: TRBV28; d_gene: NA
CDR3nt: TGTGCCAGCAGTTTACAGGGTGCTGAAGCTTTCTTT; CDR3aa: CASSLQGAEAFF; j_gene: TRBJ1-1; abundance: NA; v_gene: TRBV2; d_gene: NA
CDR3nt: TGTGCCAGCAGTGAAGTCGCAGGGGGCGAATACGAGCAGTACTTC; CDR3aa: CASSEVAGGEYEQYF; j_gene: TRBJ2-7; abundance: NA; v_gene: TRBV2; d_gene: TRBD1
CDR3nt: TGTGCCAGCAGCCCATACGGTGGGACGGCCAACTATGGCTACACCTTC; CDR3aa: CASSPYGGTANYGYTF; j_gene: TRBJ1-2; abundance: NA; v_gene: TRBV5-5; d_gene: NA
CDR3nt: TGTGCCAGCAGCCCCGCTAGGGATACGCAGTATTTT; CDR3aa: CASSPARDTQYF; j_gene: TRBJ2-3; abundance: NA; v_gene: TRBV7-9; d_gene: NA
CDR3nt: TGTGCCAGCAGTGAAAGTTCAGGGGGCTCCTACGAGCAGTACTTC; CDR3aa: CASSESSGGSYEQYF; j_gene: TRBJ2-7; abundance: few; v_gene: TRBV6-1; d_gene: TRBD1
CDR3nt: TGTGCCAGCAGGCCCTCCGGGGGACCCTACGAGCAGTACTTC; CDR3aa: CASRPSGGPYEQYF; j_gene: TRBJ2-7; abundance: few; v_gene: TRBV7-2; d_gene: NA
CDR3nt: TGTGCCGGAGGGACAGGTCGGGGCTACACCTTC; CDR3aa: CAGGTGRGYTF; j_gene: TRBJ1-2; abundance: NA; v_gene: TRBV6-6; d_gene: TRBD1
CDR3nt: TGTGCCAGCAGCTTAGTAGCCGTTACGCAGTATTTT; CDR3aa: CASSLVAVTQYF; j_gene: TRBJ2-3; abundance: NA; v_gene: TRBV7-9; d_gene: NA
CDR3nt: TGCGCCAGCAGCTTGTTGGAGACAAATTCACCCCTCCACTTT; CDR3aa: CASSLLETNSPLHF; j_gene: TRBJ1-6; abundance: few; v_gene: TRBV5-1; d_gene: NA
CDR3nt: TGTGCCACCAGCAGAGATCGGGGCTACGAGCAGTACTTC; CDR3aa: CATSRDRGYEQYF; j_gene: TRBJ2-7; abundance: NA; v_gene: TRBV15; d_gene: NA
CDR3nt: TGTGCCAGCAGTTTACGAGGGGGTCGGGAGACCCAGTACTTC; CDR3aa: CASSLRGGRETQYF; j_gene: TRBJ2-5; abundance: NA; v_gene: TRBV27; d_gene: NA
CDR3nt: TGCGCCAGCAGCCCCAGGACAGGAGGGAACACTGAAGCTTTCTTT; CDR3aa: CASSPRTGGNTEAFF; j_gene: TRBJ1-1; abundance: few; v_gene: TRBV5-1; d_gene: TRBD1
CDR3nt: TGTGCCAGCAGTTACTCGAGAACCGGGGAGCTGTTTTTT; CDR3aa: CASSYSRTGELFF; j_gene: TRBJ2-2; abundance: NA; v_gene: TRBV6-6; d_gene: NA
CDR3nt: TGTGCCAGCAAACCCCGGACTAGCGGATCCTACGAGCAGTACTTC; CDR3aa: CASKPRTSGSYEQYF; j_gene: TRBJ2-7; abundance: NA; v_gene: TRBV2; d_gene: TRBD2
CDR3nt: TGTGCCACCAGCAGAGTTAGGGAACCCGAGACCCAGTACTTC; CDR3aa: CATSRVREPETQYF; j_gene: TRBJ2-5; abundance: NA; v_gene: TRBV15; d_gene: NA
CDR3nt: TGTGCCAGCAGTTTTGTAGCGGGCACAGATACGCAGTATTTT; CDR3aa: CASSFVAGTDTQYF; j_gene: TRBJ2-3; abundance: NA; v_gene: TRBV28; d_gene: NA
CDR3nt: TGTGCCAGCAGTGGGGGACAGGACGAAGCTTTCTTT; CDR3aa: CASSGGQDEAFF; j_gene: TRBJ1-1; abundance: medium-sized; v_gene: TRBV2; d_gene: TRBD1
CDR3nt: TGTGCCAGTAGTACCGAAGGGCCCGGCGGTGAGCAGTTCTTC; CDR3aa: CASSTEGPGGEQFF; j_gene: TRBJ2-1; abundance: NA; v_gene: TRBV19; d_gene: NA
CDR3nt: TGTGCCAGTAGCCCTGCGGGACTAGCGGGGGAGTACTTC; CDR3aa: CASSPAGLAGEYF; j_gene: TRBJ2-4; abundance: NA; v_gene: TRBV19; d_gene: TRBD2
CDR3nt: TGTGCCAGCAGTTTCTACAGGGGGGGAGAAGAGACCCAGTACTTC; CDR3aa: CASSFYRGGEETQYF; j_gene: TRBJ2-5; abundance: NA; v_gene: TRBV27; d_gene: NA
CDR3nt: TGTGCCAGCAGCCCGTTGGGGCATAGCACAGATACGCAGTATTTT; CDR3aa: CASSPLGHSTDTQYF; j_gene: TRBJ2-3; abundance: NA; v_gene: TRBV5-4; d_gene: NA
CDR3nt: TGTGCCTTATCCGGCGGGGGGCTCACAGATACGCAGTATTTT; CDR3aa: CALSGGGLTDTQYF; j_gene: TRBJ2-3; abundance: NA; v_gene: TRBV30; d_gene: TRBD2
CDR3nt: TGCGCCAGCAGCCATGATACAGATACGCAGTATTTT; CDR3aa: CASSHDTDTQYF; j_gene: TRBJ2-3; abundance: few; v_gene: TRBV4-1; d_gene: NA
CDR3nt: TGCGCCAGCGGACCGACTAGGGGACCCTCCGATACGCAGTATTTT; CDR3aa: CASGPTRGPSDTQYF; j_gene: TRBJ2-3; abundance: NA; v_gene: TRBV5-1; d_gene: NA
CDR3nt: TGTGCCAGCAGCCAAGGCCTCGGGAGGTACAATGAGCAGTTCTTC; CDR3aa: CASSQGLGRYNEQFF; j_gene: TRBJ2-1; abundance: NA; v_gene: TRBV14; d_gene: TRBD2
CDR3nt: TGCGCCAGCAGCATAGGGACAGCCCCTAGCACAGATACGCAGTATTTT; CDR3aa: CASSIGTAPSTDTQYF; j_gene: TRBJ2-3; abundance: NA; v_gene: TRBV5-1; d_gene: TRBD1
CDR3nt: TGTGCTAGCAGCTCCTCGACTGGGGCCAACGTCCTGACTTTC; CDR3aa: CASSSSTGANVLTF; j_gene: TRBJ2-6; abundance: NA; v_gene: TRBV7-7; d_gene: NA
CDR3nt: TGTGCCAGTAGTATATCGTGGACAAAGGGGGGGTATAGCAATCAGCCCCAGCATTTT; CDR3aa: CASSISWTKGGYSNQPQHF; j_gene: TRBJ1-5; abundance: NA; v_gene: TRBV19; d_gene: NA
CDR3nt: TGCGCCAGCAGCTTAGGCGGGGGGGCCTTGGAGACCCAGTACTTC; CDR3aa: CASSLGGGALETQYF; j_gene: TRBJ2-5; abundance: NA; v_gene: TRBV5-1; d_gene: TRBD2
CDR3nt: TGCGCCAGCAGCCCCCGCGGGACAGGGGGATCGGGCAATCAGCCCCAGCATTTT; CDR3aa: CASSPRGTGGSGNQPQHF; j_gene: TRBJ1-5; abundance: NA; v_gene: TRBV4-1; d_gene: TRBD1
CDR3nt: TGTGCCAGCAGCTCGGGGAGCACAGATACGCAGTATTTT; CDR3aa: CASSSGSTDTQYF; j_gene: TRBJ2-3; abundance: NA; v_gene: TRBV7-9; d_gene: NA
CDR3nt: TGCACCAGCAGCCCGAGTGAAGGGAGTAGCTCCTACAATGAGCAGTTCTTC; CDR3aa: CTSSPSEGSSSYNEQFF; j_gene: TRBJ2-1; abundance: NA; v_gene: TRBV1; d_gene: NA
CDR3nt: TGTGCCAGCAGTGAAGCGTACGAGTACGAGCAGTACTTC; CDR3aa: CASSEAYEYEQYF; j_gene: TRBJ2-7; abundance: NA; v_gene: TRBV6-1; d_gene: NA
CDR3nt: TGTGCCAGCAGTTTGCCGACGGGAACCAATCAGCCCCAGCATTTT; CDR3aa: CASSLPTGTNQPQHF; j_gene: TRBJ1-5; abundance: NA; v_gene: TRBV28; d_gene: NA
CDR3nt: TGTGCCAGCAGCTTAAGTGCTTCTACCTCTGGAAACACCATATATTTT; CDR3aa: CASSLSASTSGNTIYF; j_gene: TRBJ1-3; abundance: NA; v_gene: TRBV11-2; d_gene: NA
CDR3nt: TGTGCCAGCAGAGAAACCAGCGGGGCGAACACCGGGGAGCTGTTTTTT; CDR3aa: CASRETSGANTGELFF; j_gene: TRBJ2-2; abundance: NA; v_gene: TRBV6-1; d_gene: TRBD2
CDR3nt: TGTGCCAGCAGCTCCGGACGGGGAGATACGCAGTATTTT; CDR3aa: CASSSGRGDTQYF; j_gene: TRBJ2-3; abundance: NA; v_gene: TRBV7-8; d_gene: NA
CDR3nt: TGTGCCAGCAGTGAATATCGAGGGGGGGAGACCCAGTACTTC; CDR3aa: CASSEYRGGETQYF; j_gene: TRBJ2-5; abundance: NA; v_gene: TRBV25-1; d_gene: NA
CDR3nt: TGTGCCAGCAGCTTGTGGGCGGGGGGCACTGAAGCTTTCTTT; CDR3aa: CASSLWAGGTEAFF; j_gene: TRBJ1-1; abundance: medium-sized; v_gene: TRBV5-6; d_gene: NA
CDR3nt: TGTGCCAGCAGCGTTAGCGGGAGAATGGTCGATGAGCAGTTCTTC; CDR3aa: CASSVSGRMVDEQFF; j_gene: TRBJ2-1; abundance: NA; v_gene: TRBV9; d_gene: TRBD2
CDR3nt: TGTGCCAGCAGCTTATCCCAAGAGCCTAATGAAAAACTGTTTTTT; CDR3aa: CASSLSQEPNEKLFF; j_gene: TRBJ1-4; abundance: NA; v_gene: TRBV11-3; d_gene: NA
CDR3nt: TGTGCCAGCAGTTTAAGACTGCAAGGCTACACCTTC; CDR3aa: CASSLRLQGYTF; j_gene: TRBJ1-2; abundance: NA; v_gene: TRBV28; d_gene: NA
CDR3nt: TGTGCCAGCAGCCCTCAACCCGCTGGCTACGAGCAGTACTTC; CDR3aa: CASSPQPAGYEQYF; j_gene: TRBJ2-7; abundance: NA; v_gene: TRBV9; d_gene: NA
CDR3nt: TGTGCCACCCGCCTACCAGGGTCAAGCGGGGAGCTGTTTTTT; CDR3aa: CATRLPGSSGELFF; j_gene: TRBJ2-2; abundance: NA; v_gene: TRBV10-3; d_gene: NA
CDR3nt: TGCGCCAGCAGAACGGAGGGGACGTACGTATTC; CDR3aa: CASRTEGTYVF; j_gene: TRBJ2-6; abundance: few; v_gene: TRBV10-2; d_gene: NA
CDR3nt: TGTGCCAGCAGTATACAGGCTTTTGGAGAAAAACTGTTTTTT; CDR3aa: CASSIQAFGEKLFF; j_gene: TRBJ1-4; abundance: few; v_gene: TRBV7-8; d_gene: NA
CDR3nt: TGTGCCAGCGATCGGGACCAAAATTCACCCCTCCACTTT; CDR3aa: CASDRDQNSPLHF; j_gene: TRBJ1-6; abundance: NA; v_gene: TRBV2; d_gene: NA
CDR3nt: TGTGCCAGTAGTTTCTCGGAGGGGGGCTACACCTTC; CDR3aa: CASSFSEGGYTF; j_gene: TRBJ1-2; abundance: NA; v_gene: TRBV19; d_gene: NA
CDR3nt: TGTGCCAGCTCTTTCGGCGGCGGGAGCTACAATGAGCAGTTCTTC; CDR3aa: CASSFGGGSYNEQFF; j_gene: TRBJ2-1; abundance: NA; v_gene: TRBV5-4; d_gene: TRBD2
CDR3nt: TGTGCCAGCAGCTCGAGCGGGAGACGAAATGAGCAGTTCTTC; CDR3aa: CASSSSGRRNEQFF; j_gene: TRBJ2-1; abundance: few; v_gene: TRBV7-2; d_gene: TRBD2